This T cell receptor beta chain emerged from a study of T-cell memory formation after mild COVID-19 (TCRdb year 2021). As for the study more broadly: Most TCR sequence clusters were specific to one of the two donors. In a couple of donors, T-cell clones that expanded and contracted after mild COVID-19 were tracked by sequencing TCRalpha and TCRbeta repertoires over time. Two young, previously healthy adult volunteers made up the cohort, one male and one female. Points the paper makes about the study in general: Contracting CD4+ clones were located mainly in the CM and EM memory subsets, whereas CD8+ clones were found to be enriched in EMRA. Balanced CD4/CD8 phenotypes were observed for clones contracting from day 15 to 85, whereas a bias towards CD4+ was observed for a second wave of clones expanding from day 15 to 37. The study included only a couple of mild cases, and larger cohorts that include severe cases with pre-infection samples were judged to be necessary. SARS-CoV-2 specificity was not confirmed for the second-wave clones peaking on day 37. Some responding clones were detected in pre-infection memory, suggesting pre-existing cross-reactive memory T cells joined the SARS-CoV-2 response.

Concerning this clonotype itself: Its antigen specificity is not known. It has no much larger one-base neighbor in the sample; base qualities were not kept.

For sequencing, an Illumina NovaSeq 6000 was employed. TCRalpha and TCRbeta cDNA libraries were built by 5'RACE with constant-segment primers, adding sample barcodes and unique molecular identifiers. RNA was extracted from every sample with Trizol reagent. Amplification of the libraries took two PCR steps, and the second step added a second sample barcode plus Illumina TruSeq adapters. The libraries were sequenced on an Illumina NovaSeq using 2 x 150 bp paired-end reads. Concerning the study's data processing: Reads were demultiplexed and collapsed into UMI-guided consensus sequences with migec v1.2.7. Using mixcr v2.1.11, UMI consensuses were aligned to TRA and TRB V and J templates and then assembled into clonotypes. A clonotype was counted as expanded or contracted only when both edgeR and NoisET called the clonotype significant, with the noise models trained on biological replicates. For edgeR calls, the thresholds were a false discovery rate-adjusted p below 0.01 and a log2 fold-change of 1. PCA with hierarchical clustering of max-normalized trajectories of the 1000 most abundant clonotypes was used as exploratory dynamics analysis. The CD4 or CD8 phenotype of responding clones was assigned using the separately sequenced CD4+ and CD8+ repertoires. TCRdb reran the public reads through fastp at Q25 and MiXCR, keeping productive beta chains. Rows merge per CDR3 protein into single entries with the most common DNA and genes. Clone size and V and J calls follow TCRdb, not the original study. In all, the sample holds hundreds of thousands of distinct CDR3 sequences, and 25% to 30% of those were seen once. In total, the top ten clones hold approximately 13% of the sample.

According to the germline V gene, CDR1 reads MNHNS and CDR2 reads SASEGT. Here V drops 6 bases and J drops 8 bases, and the junction holds 6 bases not matched to any gene. The CDR3, from cysteine to phenylalanine, totals 13 residues. Kept here is only the CDR3 DNA, which spans 39 bases and is read in frame from base 1. Ficoll-Paque density gradient centrifugation was the method used to isolate PBMCs. The chain is assembled from TRBV6-1 and TRBJ1-2, and TRBD1 matches 10 of the central bases. Sequencing was done on a sample of PBMCs or a T cell subset sorted from them (not recorded which). This clonotype was sampled from an adult woman who had mild COVID-19 (a few samples of this study predate the infection). The sample titles of this study are shuffled in the database, so cell type and time point are left out; the donor was told from shared clones. The CDR3 reads as follows: CASRAGTGDGYTF. The DNA sequence is as follows: TGTGCCAGCAGAGCCGGGACAGGGGACGGCTACACCTTC.